Listed below are T cell receptor beta chains from one sample, sequenced in a study of blood T cell repertoires in COVID-19. Some clones are missing from TCRdb's copy, which holds only in-frame ones; the method was immunoSEQ multiplex PCR. The profile shows around 76,000 clones, around 85% of them singletons. Sequencing input: peripheral blood. All receptors come from a man of 80 years or more with acute or convalescent COVID-19. CDR3s include the opening cysteine and the closing phenylalanine or tryptophan. The order of the fields is V gene, J gene, D gene, clone size, CDR3 DNA, CDR3 protein. D genes are given only for firm matches. Clone sizes are given selectively: once, few, many, or a class where the clone is expanded.

TRBV2	TRBJ1-4	.	.	TGTGCCAGCAGTCTCCCAACTAATGAAAAACTGTTTTTT	CASSLPTNEKLFF
TRBV19	TRBJ2-2	TRBD2	.	TGTGCCAGTAGCCTTCAATATCGACCGGGACTAGAGGGTACCGGGGAGCTGTTTTTT	CASSLQYRPGLEGTGELFF
TRBV4-1	TRBJ2-7	TRBD1	.	TGCGCCAGCAGCCAAGCTCCGACAGGGCCCTACGAGCAGTACTTC	CASSQAPTGPYEQYF
TRBV5-4	TRBJ1-2	.	.	TGTGCCAGCAGCTTACCCGGACAATTAAGCAACTATGGCTACACCTTC	CASSLPGQLSNYGYTF
TRBV5-1	TRBJ2-2	.	.	TGCGCCAGCAGCTTAACAGGGTTGGACACCGGGGAGCTGTTTTTT	CASSLTGLDTGELFF
TRBV19	TRBJ1-5	TRBD1	once	TGTGCCAGTAGTATAGAAAGGACAGGGGGCAATCAGCCCCAGCATTTT	CASSIERTGGNQPQHF
TRBV4-3	TRBJ2-3	.	once	TGCGCCAGCAGCCAAGGACAGCAACTCTTCACAGATACGCAGTATTTT	CASSQGQQLFTDTQYF
TRBV19	TRBJ1-2	.	once	TGTGCCAGTATTAAGCAGGGAGGCTATGGCTACACCTTC	CASIKQGGYGYTF
TRBV28	TRBJ2-5	TRBD2	.	TGTGCCAGCAGTACCCGACTAGCGGGAGGGCAAGAGACCCAGTACTTC	CASSTRLAGGQETQYF
TRBV7-9	TRBJ2-1	TRBD2	.	TGTGCCAGCAGCTCAAGGACTAGTCTCGAGCAGTTCTTC	CASSSRTSLEQFF
TRBV19	TRBJ1-1	.	few	TGTGCCAGTAGTACTGAGATTAAAGCTTTCTTT	CASSTEIKAFF
TRBV29-1	TRBJ2-2	.	.	TGCAGCGTTGTAGACCAGGGGGACTCCACCGGGGAGCTGTTTTTT	CSVVDQGDSTGELFF
TRBV7-9	TRBJ2-3	.	.	TGTGCCAGCAGCTTAGCGCGAGGGCCCCGTGGAGATACGCAGTATTTT	CASSLARGPRGDTQYF
TRBV30	TRBJ2-3	.	.	TGTGCCTGGAGGTTGCGGGCAAACACAGATACGCAGTATTTT	CAWRLRANTDTQYF
TRBV11-2	TRBJ1-1	.	.	TGTGCCAGCAGCTTAAGGTCCGTGGGGGGGGGCGGAGGCACTGAAGCTTTCTTT	CASSLRSVGGGGGTEAFF
TRBV7-2	TRBJ2-7	TRBD1	.	TGTGCCAGCAGCTTGGGGACAGGGGGCATCAACGAGCAGTACTTC	CASSLGTGGINEQYF
TRBV28	TRBJ2-2	TRBD2	.	TGTGCCAGCAGTCCTTGGGGATGGGGAGGGGACACCGGGGAGCTGTTTTTT	CASSPWGWGGDTGELFF
TRBV10-3	TRBJ1-1	.	.	TGTGCCATCAGTGAGTCCAGGACAGCGAACACTGAAGCTTTCTTT	CAISESRTANTEAFF
TRBV6-5	TRBJ2-2	TRBD1	.	TGTGCCAGCAGTTCCCAGGGGGCAGGAACCGGGGAGCTGTTTTTT	CASSSQGAGTGELFF
TRBV28	TRBJ2-3	TRBD1	.	TGTGCCAGCAGCCCCGGGAGGGGGACAGGGGGGAGAGATACGCAGTATTTT	CASSPGRGTGGRDTQYF
TRBV27	TRBJ2-1	TRBD1	.	TGTGCCAGCAGTCTCCAGGGGGCGATTATCGATGAGCAGTTCTTC	CASSLQGAIIDEQFF
TRBV24-1	TRBJ2-2	.	.	TGTGCCACCAGTGGCAGCGGGGAGCTGTTTTTT	CATSGSGELFF
TRBV10-1	TRBJ1-5	TRBD1	few	TGCGCCAGAAGGGGGGACAGGGTGAAACAGCCCCAGCATTTT	CARRGDRVKQPQHF
TRBV12-3/TRBV12-4	TRBJ1-2	TRBD1	.	TGTGCCAGCAGTTTAGAGGGGACAGTTGGCTACACCTTC	CASSLEGTVGYTF
TRBV7-2	TRBJ2-5	.	.	TGTGCCAGCAGCTTTTACGGTCGAGAGACCCAGTACTTC	CASSFYGRETQYF
TRBV14	TRBJ2-7	.	.	TGTGCCAGCAGCCAAGATCACTACGAGCAGTACTTC	CASSQDHYEQYF
TRBV3-1/TRBV3-2	TRBJ1-2	TRBD1	.	TGTGCCAGCCACCGACAGGGGGCGGGTGGCTACACCTTC	CASHRQGAGGYTF
TRBV3-1/TRBV3-2	TRBJ1-1	.	.	TGTGCCAGCAGCCAAGAAATGAACAGGTTGAACACTGAAGCTTTCTTT	CASSQEMNRLNTEAFF
TRBV5-1	TRBJ2-1	TRBD2	few	TGCGCCAGCAGCTTCAGTAGCGGGAGGGGCAATGAGCAGTTCTTC	CASSFSSGRGNEQFF
TRBV4-3	TRBJ1-5	.	.	TGCGCCAGCAGCCAAGGAAGAGATCAGCCCCAGCATTTT	CASSQGRDQPQHF
TRBV7-2	TRBJ2-7	TRBD1	.	TGTGCCAGCAGCTCCATCCGGACAGGGAGTATCCACGAGCAGTACTTC	CASSSIRTGSIHEQYF
TRBV3-1/TRBV3-2	TRBJ2-3	.	few	TGTGCCAGCAGCCTCCGGGGCACAGATACGCAGTATTTT	CASSLRGTDTQYF
TRBV11-3	TRBJ2-3	TRBD2	.	TGTGCCAGCAGCCCTGGGACTAGCGGGAACACAGATACGCAGTATTTT	CASSPGTSGNTDTQYF
TRBV7-2	TRBJ2-7	.	.	TGTGCCAGCAGCTCGACGGGCTACGAGCAGTACTTC	CASSSTGYEQYF
TRBV21-1	TRBJ2-4	.	.	TGTGCCAGCAGCAAAGCGGGGCTAGCCAAAAACATTCAGTACTTC	CASSKAGLAKNIQYF
TRBV6-5	TRBJ2-7	TRBD2	.	TGTGCCAGCAGGCCTAGCGGGATGAGCTCCTACGAGCAGTACTTC	CASRPSGMSSYEQYF
TRBV5-1	TRBJ2-5	.	once	TGCGCCAGCAGCTTGCCGGCAGGGGGGCAAGAGACCCAGTACTTC	CASSLPAGGQETQYF
TRBV6-2/TRBV6-3	TRBJ2-3	.	.	TGTGCCAGCAGTTACCCCAGATCATCAGATACGCAGTATTTT	CASSYPRSSDTQYF
TRBV6-5	TRBJ1-2	.	.	TGTGCCAGCAGCCCGGGGGGAAATCTTGGCTACACCTTC	CASSPGGNLGYTF
TRBV4-3	TRBJ2-3	.	.	TGCGCCAGCAGCTCTAACCTCGGGGGCACAGATACGCAGTATTTT	CASSSNLGGTDTQYF
TRBV7-2	TRBJ2-1	.	.	TGTGCCAGCAGCTTAGGAAGCGGAGAATACAATGAGCAGTTCTTC	CASSLGSGEYNEQFF
TRBV3-1/TRBV3-2	TRBJ2-3	TRBD2	once	TGTGCCAGCAGCCAAGGTCTACTAGCGGATAGCACAGATACGCAGTATTTT	CASSQGLLADSTDTQYF
TRBV10-3	TRBJ1-1	TRBD1	.	TGTGCCATCAGTGTGACAGGGGAAACTGAAGCTTTCTTT	CAISVTGETEAFF
TRBV6-2/TRBV6-3	TRBJ2-7	TRBD1	.	TGTGCCAGCAGTTTGGGACAGGGGTCCTCCGAGCAGTACTTC	CASSLGQGSSEQYF
TRBV5-1	TRBJ2-6	TRBD1	.	TGCGCCAGCAGCTTGGAGGGACAGGGCTTCTCTGGGGCCAACGTCCTGACTTTC	CASSLEGQGFSGANVLTF
TRBV18	TRBJ2-1	.	.	TGTGCCAGCTCACCACCTGGAGGGGCTTACGATGAGCAGTTCTTC	CASSPPGGAYDEQFF